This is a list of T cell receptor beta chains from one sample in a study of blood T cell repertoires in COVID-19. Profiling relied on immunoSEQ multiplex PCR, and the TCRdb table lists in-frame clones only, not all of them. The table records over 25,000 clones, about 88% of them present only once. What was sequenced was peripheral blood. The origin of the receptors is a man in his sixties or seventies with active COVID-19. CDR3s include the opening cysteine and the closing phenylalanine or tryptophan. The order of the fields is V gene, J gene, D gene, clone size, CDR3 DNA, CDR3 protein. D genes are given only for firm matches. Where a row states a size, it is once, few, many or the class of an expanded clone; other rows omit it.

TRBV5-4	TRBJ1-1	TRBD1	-	TGTGCCAGCAGCTCTGGGACAGCAAACACTGAAGCTTTCTTT	CASSSGTANTEAFF
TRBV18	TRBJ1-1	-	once	TGTGCCAGCTCGTTTTCAGCGGACACTGAAGCTTTCTTT	CASSFSADTEAFF
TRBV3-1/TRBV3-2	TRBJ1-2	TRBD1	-	TGTGCCAGCAGCCCAACCGGACAGGGGGCTTATGGCTACACCTTC	CASSPTGQGAYGYTF
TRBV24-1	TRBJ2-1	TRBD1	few	TGTGCCACCAGTGGGCACCGGGACAGGGGGCTATGGGAGCAGTTCTTC	CATSGHRDRGLWEQFF
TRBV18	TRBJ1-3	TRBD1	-	TGTGCCAGCTCACCACAAATTCCGGGACAGCACAGCTCTGGAAACACCATATATTTT	CASSPQIPGQHSSGNTIYF
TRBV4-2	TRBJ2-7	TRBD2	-	TGTGCCAGCAGCCAAGAGTGGGGGGGAGGAAGCTCCTACGAGCAGTACTTC	CASSQEWGGGSSYEQYF
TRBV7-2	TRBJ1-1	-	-	TGTGCCAGCAGCTTGCGGGGGCTCGGCACTGAAGCTTTCTTT	CASSLRGLGTEAFF
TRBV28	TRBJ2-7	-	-	TGTGCCGGGGGGCGGGGCGGGGGACCTAGGGAGCAGTACTTC	CAGGRGGGPREQYF
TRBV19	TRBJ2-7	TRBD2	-	TGTGCCAGTAGCCCGGGACTAGGCTCTCGGGAGCAGTACTTC	CASSPGLGSREQYF
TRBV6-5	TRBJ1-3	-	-	TGTGCCAGCCGTTCCGCAGGGCTAGGCGGAAACACCATATATTTT	CASRSAGLGGNTIYF
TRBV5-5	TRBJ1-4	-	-	TGTGCCAGCAGCTTAACAGGTTTGGATGAAAAACTGTTTTTT	CASSLTGLDEKLFF
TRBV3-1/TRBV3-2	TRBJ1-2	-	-	TGTGCCAGCAGCCAAGACATGGGGAGACAAGGCTACACCTTC	CASSQDMGRQGYTF
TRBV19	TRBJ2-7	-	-	TGTGCCAGTGCCGGGACACCTACCTACGAGCAGTACTTC	CASAGTPTYEQYF
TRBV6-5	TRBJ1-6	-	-	TGTGCCAGCATGGGGGGTGGCTCACCCCTCCACTTT	CASMGGGSPLHF
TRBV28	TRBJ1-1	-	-	TGTGCCAGCAGTCCGCCTCGGGGAGGGAATATGGCTTTCTTT	CASSPPRGGNMAFF
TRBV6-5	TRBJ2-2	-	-	TGTGCCAGTTCGGGACAAGTAAACACCGGGGAGCTGTTTTTT	CASSGQVNTGELFF
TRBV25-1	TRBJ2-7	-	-	TGTGCCAGCAGCCCCGGGATCTACGAGCAGTACTTC	CASSPGIYEQYF
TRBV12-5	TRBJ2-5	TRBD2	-	TGTGCTAGTGGGGTGGGGACTAGCGGGACGGAGACCCAGTACTTC	CASGVGTSGTETQYF
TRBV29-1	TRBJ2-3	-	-	TGCAGCGTTGGAGTTCCTCCATTAGATACGCAGTATTTT	CSVGVPPLDTQYF
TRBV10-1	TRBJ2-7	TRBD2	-	TGCGCCAGCAGTGAGGCGGTTAGCGGGACTTCCTCCTACGAGCAGTACTTC	CASSEAVSGTSSYEQYF
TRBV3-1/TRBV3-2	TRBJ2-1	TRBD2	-	TGTGCCAGCAGCCCGACGGGGGGCTCCTACAATGAGCAGTTCTTC	CASSPTGGSYNEQFF
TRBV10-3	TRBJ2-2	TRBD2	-	TGTGCCGTCACGAATAGCGGGAGGGCAGGCACCGGGGAGCTGTTTTTT	CAVTNSGRAGTGELFF
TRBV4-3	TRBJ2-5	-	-	TGCGCCAGCAGCCATCGGGGAGGTAGAGGAGAGACCCAGTACTTC	CASSHRGGRGETQYF
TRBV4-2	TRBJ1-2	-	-	TGTGCCAGCAGCCAAGCCATGAGTGATGGCTATGGCTACACCTTC	CASSQAMSDGYGYTF
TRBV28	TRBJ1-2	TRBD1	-	TGTGCCAGCAGTCCCATGACAGGGTCCTATGGCTACACCTTC	CASSPMTGSYGYTF
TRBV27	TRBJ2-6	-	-	TGTGCCAGCAGTTTATCAGGGGCTGGGGCCAACGTCCTGACTTTC	CASSLSGAGANVLTF
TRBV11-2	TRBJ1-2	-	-	TGTGCCAGCAGCTTAGGACGGACAGCCTATGGCTACACCTTC	CASSLGRTAYGYTF
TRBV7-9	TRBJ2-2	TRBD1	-	TGTGCCAGCAACCGGGACAGACTAACCGGGGAGCTGTTTTTT	CASNRDRLTGELFF
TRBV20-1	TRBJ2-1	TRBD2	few	TGCAGTGCTAGTCGGGACTACTCCTACAATGAGCAGTTCTTC	CSASRDYSYNEQFF
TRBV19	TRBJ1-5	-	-	TGTGCCACGGAGGGGGGGGCAGGGGACCAGCCCCAGCATTTT	CATEGGAGDQPQHF
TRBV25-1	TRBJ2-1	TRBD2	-	TGTGCCAGCAGTGATAGGGCGGTGGGGAGCGGGGCCTACAATGAGCAGTTCTTC	CASSDRAVGSGAYNEQFF
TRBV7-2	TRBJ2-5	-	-	TGTGCCAGCAGCTTAGGGCGGGAAGGGACCCAGTACTTC	CASSLGREGTQYF
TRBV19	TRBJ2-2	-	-	TGTGCCAGTAGTCCTCCGGGACTGGGCCTCACCGGGGAGCTGTTTTTT	CASSPPGLGLTGELFF
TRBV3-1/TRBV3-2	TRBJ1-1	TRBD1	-	TGTGCCAGCAGCCACACGGACAGGGGGAACACTGAAGCTTTCTTT	CASSHTDRGNTEAFF
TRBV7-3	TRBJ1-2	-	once	TGTGCCAGCAGCCGACAGGATTTCAATGGCTACACCTTC	CASSRQDFNGYTF
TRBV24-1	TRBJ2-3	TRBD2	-	TGTGCCACCAGTGATCAGGATCTTTTGGCGGGAGAAAGGGATACGCAGTATTTT	CATSDQDLLAGERDTQYF
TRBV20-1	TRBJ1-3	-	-	TGCAGTGCTACGGGTAGAAACACCATATATTTT	CSATGRNTIYF
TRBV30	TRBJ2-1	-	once	TGTGCCTGGAATGATCGCTTTGGACAGTCTCTTCGGGATGAGCAGTTCTTC	CAWNDRFGQSLRDEQFF
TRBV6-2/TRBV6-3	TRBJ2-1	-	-	TGTGCCAGCAGTTACCCCAGCCGAGGGCTCAATGAGCAGTTCTTC	CASSYPSRGLNEQFF
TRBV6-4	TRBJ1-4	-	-	TGTGCCAGAGGGGACTCGGGTGAGGAAAAACTGTTTTTT	CARGDSGEEKLFF
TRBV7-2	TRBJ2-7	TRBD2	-	TGTGCCAGCAGCTTAGGTCCTAGCGGGAACGAGCAGTACTTC	CASSLGPSGNEQYF
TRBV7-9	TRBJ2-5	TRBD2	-	TGTGCCAGCAGCTTAGCGGGAGGGTTTCAAGAGACCCAGTACTTC	CASSLAGGFQETQYF
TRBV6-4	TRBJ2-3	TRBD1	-	TGTGCCAGCAGCAGCACGGGACAGGGGGCAGATACGCAGTATTTT	CASSSTGQGADTQYF
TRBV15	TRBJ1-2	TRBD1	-	TGTGCCACCAGCAGGGACAGGGCCTATGGCTACACCTTC	CATSRDRAYGYTF
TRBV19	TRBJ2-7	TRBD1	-	TGTGCCAGTAGTCCTCAAGGACAGGACTCCTACGAGCAGTACTTC	CASSPQGQDSYEQYF
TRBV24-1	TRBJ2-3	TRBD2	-	TGTGCCACCAGTGAACCCGGACTAGCTAGAGATACGCAGTATTTT	CATSEPGLARDTQYF
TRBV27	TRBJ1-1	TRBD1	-	TGTGCCAGCAGTTTCTATAAGGGGGCAGGGGGCACTGAAGCTTTCTTT	CASSFYKGAGGTEAFF
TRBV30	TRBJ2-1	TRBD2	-	TGTGCCTGGAGCCTAGCGGGAAGGAGTGAGCAGTTCTTC	CAWSLAGRSEQFF
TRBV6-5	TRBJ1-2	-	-	TGTGCCAGCAGCCGACTCACTCAGGGCGATGGCTACACCTTC	CASSRLTQGDGYTF
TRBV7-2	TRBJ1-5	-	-	TGTGCCAGCAGCTTAAAGGGAGTGCTAGGTACGGGAAATCAGCCCCAGCATTTT	CASSLKGVLGTGNQPQHF